This section outlines one T cell receptor beta chain sequence together with its context. The antigen is undetermined. Sequencing was performed with immunoSEQ multiplex PCR; in TCRdb, only in-frame clones are kept and a portion is missing. The sample holds more than 85,000 clones; more than 75% are singletons and the top ten take over 1.1%. This entry comes from a study of cytomegalovirus exposure and HLA in healthy donors. Study results and limitations: The tendency of first-cohort TCR clusters to co-occur in the 120 validation repertoires was the finding of a later analysis.

The germline gives CDR1 KGHSH, CDR2 LQKENI. Trimming cost V 3 bases and J 5 bases, with 16 bases left between them. This CDR3 region has 15 residues. The chain employs TRBV18 and TRBJ1-1; D uncertain. The TCR sequence derives from a woman aged 30 to 39 in good health and CMV-seropositive. The sample consisted of PBMCs. The CDR3 region is CASSPLTTSVTEAFF. In DNA, the CDR3 is TGTGCCAGCTCACCTTTGACAACCTCGGTGACTGAAGCTTTCTTT. Looking up the rest from reference TRBV18 and TRBJ1-1 gives the full variable domain: NAGVMQNPRHLVRRRGQEARLRCSPMKGHSHVYWYRQLPEEGLKFMVYLQKENIIDESGMPKERFSAEFPKEGPSILRIQQVVRGDSAAYFCASSPLTTSVTEAFFGQGTRLTVV.